This T cell receptor (beta chain) was documented in a study of PD-1 blockade in classical Hodgkin lymphoma. About the study: Every 2 weeks, patients got 3 mg/kg intravenous nivolumab.

The CDR3 sequence is 17 residues long. V lost 4 bases, J lost 6 bases, and 17 bases stayed unmatched. From germline, CDR1 is SGHVS and CDR2 FQNEAQ. Generated by immunoSEQ multiplex PCR, the TCRdb table keeps only in-frame clones and is missing some. The table has roughly 61,000 clones, approximately 90% seen once. The count of this clone is one. All patients relapsed after autologous stem cell transplantation, and brentuximab vedotin exposure varied. The material was peripheral blood mononuclear cells (PBMCs), obtained at baseline. The chain uses TRBV7-8 and TRBJ1-2; 7 bases match TRBD1. This sequence originates from a human donor with classical Hodgkin lymphoma. The CDR3 nucleotides are TGTGCCAGCAGCTCAGCCAAACAGGGGCCACTACCACATGGCTACACCTTC. Residues: CASSSAKQGPLPHGYTF.